A selection of T cell receptor beta chains follows, all from one sample in a study of response to subunit inactivated influenza vaccine. TCRdb reprocessed the RT-PCR reads with MiXCR, giving one entry per CDR3 protein. In the table there are some 570,000 distinct CDR3 sequences, about 11% of which are singletons. These data were also reused for a study on T cells expressing NK-cell markers.

This specimen was PBMCs from blood, taken on the day of vaccination. Receptors were obtained from a man in his fifties who received an inactivated influenza vaccine. Both conserved end residues are trimmed from each CDR3. The order of the fields is CDR3 length, V gene, J gene, CDR3 protein.

CDR3 length: 14
V gene: TRBV7-9
J gene: TRBJ2-2
CDR3 protein: ASSLDGGPHTGELF

CDR3 length: 11
V gene: TRBV6-5
J gene: TRBJ1-1
CDR3 protein: ASSSGAPSTAF

CDR3 length: 15
V gene: TRBV4-3
J gene: TRBJ1-4
CDR3 protein: ASSQDYGADVSRKLF

CDR3 length: 13
V gene: TRBV11-1
J gene: TRBJ2-7
CDR3 protein: ASSFERELPDEQY

CDR3 length: 14
V gene: TRBV24-1
J gene: TRBJ2-1
CDR3 protein: ATSGLTGVSYNEQF

CDR3 length: 15
V gene: TRBV7-6
J gene: TRBJ2-3
CDR3 protein: ASSPKVAGGLSDTQY

CDR3 length: 13
V gene: TRBV12-3/TRBV12-4
J gene: TRBJ2-5
CDR3 protein: ASSLRQGVGETQY

CDR3 length: 14
V gene: TRBV24-1
J gene: TRBJ2-1
CDR3 protein: ATSDPRGENLDEQF

CDR3 length: 14
V gene: TRBV4-3
J gene: TRBJ2-5
CDR3 protein: ASSQDAGGGAETQY

CDR3 length: 10
V gene: TRBV28
J gene: TRBJ2-1
CDR3 protein: ASRRINNEQF

CDR3 length: 15
V gene: TRBV7-2
J gene: TRBJ1-6
CDR3 protein: ASSQQGLGSYNSPLH

CDR3 length: 12
V gene: TRBV20-1
J gene: TRBJ2-2
CDR3 protein: SASLGGGTGELF

CDR3 length: 10
V gene: TRBV28
J gene: TRBJ2-5
CDR3 protein: ATERPQETQY

CDR3 length: 14
V gene: TRBV12-3/TRBV12-4
J gene: TRBJ2-1
CDR3 protein: ASSGIGGSSYNEQF

CDR3 length: 13
V gene: TRBV4-3
J gene: TRBJ2-7
CDR3 protein: ASSYGTWGGYEQY

CDR3 length: 13
V gene: TRBV7-3
J gene: TRBJ2-7
CDR3 protein: ASSQAGGAGSEQY

CDR3 length: 12
V gene: TRBV28
J gene: TRBJ2-6
CDR3 protein: ASSFHPGANVLT

CDR3 length: 10
V gene: TRBV20-1
J gene: TRBJ1-5
CDR3 protein: SASSSNQPQH

CDR3 length: 13
V gene: TRBV5-1
J gene: TRBJ2-3
CDR3 protein: ASSTARDSTDTQY

CDR3 length: 9
V gene: TRBV27
J gene: TRBJ2-5
CDR3 protein: ASSFSGTQY

CDR3 length: 11
V gene: TRBV6-1
J gene: TRBJ2-1
CDR3 protein: ASKRTGGNEQF

CDR3 length: 13
V gene: TRBV5-6
J gene: TRBJ2-7
CDR3 protein: ASSPWTGQGPQQY

CDR3 length: 14
V gene: TRBV19
J gene: TRBJ1-5
CDR3 protein: ASSQMGVYSNQPQH

CDR3 length: 7
V gene: TRBV18
J gene: TRBJ1-5
CDR3 protein: ASSPGRH

CDR3 length: 12
V gene: TRBV11-2
J gene: TRBJ2-7
CDR3 protein: ASSLAGTAYEQY

CDR3 length: 9
V gene: TRBV25-1
J gene: TRBJ1-3
CDR3 protein: ASSTRHRVY

CDR3 length: 11
V gene: TRBV5-1
J gene: TRBJ2-3
CDR3 protein: ASSPTSTDTQY

CDR3 length: 12
V gene: TRBV12-3/TRBV12-4
J gene: TRBJ2-7
CDR3 protein: ASSKQGLSYEQY

CDR3 length: 10
V gene: TRBV29-1
J gene: TRBJ2-5
CDR3 protein: SALPAQETQY

CDR3 length: 12
V gene: TRBV28
J gene: TRBJ2-5
CDR3 protein: ASSSGQDLRTQY

CDR3 length: 13
V gene: TRBV28
J gene: TRBJ1-2
CDR3 protein: ASSLSGGEVRGYT

CDR3 length: 14
V gene: TRBV13
J gene: TRBJ2-4
CDR3 protein: ASSHRVDLAKNIQY

CDR3 length: 13
V gene: TRBV5-1
J gene: TRBJ2-7
CDR3 protein: ASSARDRWIDEQY

CDR3 length: 14
V gene: TRBV7-9
J gene: TRBJ2-7
CDR3 protein: ASSSVRDRGLAEQY

CDR3 length: 13
V gene: TRBV4-1
J gene: TRBJ1-1
CDR3 protein: ASSHTGTGNTEAF

CDR3 length: 12
V gene: TRBV5-1
J gene: TRBJ1-1
CDR3 protein: ASATRGPNTEAF